Reported below is one TCR beta chain. Antigen specificity is unknown. Germline loops: CDR1 SQVTM, CDR2 ANQGSEA. The ends were cut back, 4 bases at V and 5 bases at J, with 12 bases in the middle. This CDR3 is built from 12 residues. The sample belongs to a study of OX40 agonist ivuxolimab in advanced cancers. About the research overall: Ivuxolimab is a fully human IgG2 antibody that activates OX40 (CD134). Under the entry rules, prior anti-PD-1, anti-PD-L1 or anti-CTLA-4 therapy was allowed, and less than 50% had some. Overall study findings and caveats: On average, a greater number of expanded clones characterised CD8+ T cells relative to CD4+.

Generated by immunoSEQ multiplex PCR, the TCRdb table keeps only in-frame clones and is missing some. This table holds under 70,000 clones, around 91% found once. This sample comprised CD4+ or CD8+ T cells sorted from blood, obtained in a trial of the OX40 agonist ivuxolimab. The V gene is TRBV29-1, the J gene TRBJ2-7, with a tentative D call TRBD1 (5 bases). The TCR originated in an adult with an advanced solid tumor such as melanoma, head and neck, liver or kidney cancer. Written as DNA, the CDR3 is TGCAGCGTTGCGTGGCAGGGCCACGAGCAGTACTTC. Translation gives CSVAWQGHEQYF.